These T cell receptor beta chains were read from a single sample in a study of early T cells in non-severe SARS-CoV-2 infection. TCRdb re-called the 5' RACE reads with MiXCR, one entry per CDR3 protein. The sample yields 100,000 to 150,000 distinct CDR3 sequences, approximately 15% seen once. Sequencing was carried out using whole blood. These TCRs come from an adult who was a healthcare worker with PCR-confirmed SARS-CoV-2 infection or an uninfected control (not recorded which). The CDR3 runs from the conserved cysteine through the conserved F or W. Each record gives: clone size, J gene, V gene, D gene, CDR3 DNA, CDR3 protein. A D gene is named only where the DNA matches it firmly. Expanded clones get a size class; other rows say once, few or many, or leave the size out.

NA,TRBJ2-2,TRBV29-1,NA,TGCAGCGTTGATCTGAAAAACACCGGGGAGCTGTTTTTT,CSVDLKNTGELFF
NA,TRBJ2-7,TRBV2,NA,TGTGCCAGCAGGGGGACGGTCTCCTACGAGCAGTACTTC,CASRGTVSYEQYF
NA,TRBJ1-4,TRBV20-1,NA,TGCAGTGCACCCGGGGGGGAAAAACTGTTTTTT,CSAPGGEKLFF
NA,TRBJ1-5,TRBV19,TRBD1,TGTGCCAGTATGGGGACAGGGGGCAATCAGCCCCAGCATTTT,CASMGTGGNQPQHF
NA,TRBJ1-2,TRBV6-1,TRBD1,TGTGCCAGCAGTGCCTTGCAGGGGGCGGAGTATGGCTACACCTTC,CASSALQGAEYGYTF
NA,TRBJ2-1,TRBV29-1,NA,TGCAGCGTTGAAGAAGGGACCAATGAGCAGTTCTTC,CSVEEGTNEQFF
NA,TRBJ2-2,TRBV4-1,TRBD2,TGCGCCAGCAGCCAAGTTAGCGGGGTTTACACCGGGGAGCTGTTTTTT,CASSQVSGVYTGELFF
NA,TRBJ2-7,TRBV6-1,NA,TGTGCCAGCAGTGAAAGTGCCGGCGAGCAGTACTTC,CASSESAGEQYF
many,TRBJ2-2,TRBV3-1,NA,TGTGCCAGCAGCCACCTCCAGCAGGGTGGAGCCGGGGAGCTGTTTTTT,CASSHLQQGGAGELFF
few,TRBJ2-1,TRBV6-6,TRBD1,TGTGCCAGCAGTTACGCCGGACAGGGGACCAATGAGCAGTTCTTC,CASSYAGQGTNEQFF
few,TRBJ2-1,TRBV9,TRBD2,TGTGCCAGCAGCGTAGGGCTAGCGGGGGCCTACAATGAGCAGTTCTTC,CASSVGLAGAYNEQFF
NA,TRBJ2-1,TRBV7-9,NA,TGTGCCAGCAGCCCCCGAGGGGGAAACTACAATGAGCAGTTCTTC,CASSPRGGNYNEQFF
few,TRBJ1-2,TRBV27,NA,TGTGCCAGCAGTTTTAATTCACGGAACCTATATGGCTACACCTTC,CASSFNSRNLYGYTF
few,TRBJ2-3,TRBV12-3/TRBV12-4,TRBD2,TGTGCCAGCAGCAGACCTAGCGGGGGGCCGGGAGGAGATACGCAGTATTTT,CASSRPSGGPGGDTQYF
many,TRBJ2-4,TRBV7-3,NA,TGTGCCAGCAGCGCTGGTTCCACCAGGTCGGGAAACATTCAGTACTTC,CASSAGSTRSGNIQYF
few,TRBJ2-3,TRBV9,TRBD1,TGTGCCAGCAGCTCTCGACAGGGCATGGGAGATACGCAGTATTTT,CASSSRQGMGDTQYF
many,TRBJ2-5,TRBV12-3/TRBV12-4,NA,TGTGCCAGCCAATATTGGGGGCAAGAGACCCAGTACTTC,CASQYWGQETQYF
many,TRBJ2-1,TRBV27,NA,TGTGCCAGCAGTCTCGGATACAATGAGCAGTTCTTC,CASSLGYNEQFF
NA,TRBJ1-1,TRBV14,NA,TGTGCCAGCAGCCAGGGGGTCGGTGAAGCTTTCTTT,CASSQGVGEAFF
NA,TRBJ1-1,TRBV5-1,NA,TGCGCCAGCATTGAAGGTCCGTCGAACACTGAAGCTTTCTTT,CASIEGPSNTEAFF
NA,TRBJ2-2,TRBV7-3,NA,TGTGCCAGCAGCTTCCGGGGACCTCTGAACACCGGGGAGCTGTTTTTT,CASSFRGPLNTGELFF
NA,TRBJ2-1,TRBV18,NA,TGTGCCAGCTCAACCGACTACAATGAGCAGTTCTTC,CASSTDYNEQFF
few,TRBJ2-2,TRBV4-1,NA,TGCGCCAGCAGCCAAGAGGGGGTTGGCACCGGGGAGCTGTTTTTT,CASSQEGVGTGELFF
few,TRBJ2-7,TRBV14,TRBD1,TGTGCCAGCAGCCCCTGGACAGGGAGCCACGAGCAGTACTTC,CASSPWTGSHEQYF
few,TRBJ2-3,TRBV2,NA,TGTGCCAGCATAGGGACGCCGTCTACAGATACGCAGTATTTT,CASIGTPSTDTQYF
NA,TRBJ2-2,TRBV5-5,NA,TGTGCCAGCAGCTTGATAACTTACACCGGGGAGCTGTTTTTT,CASSLITYTGELFF
many,TRBJ2-3,TRBV12-5,NA,TGTGCTAGTGGGGGCGTGAGAGGGACCCACCCAGATACGCAGTATTTT,CASGGVRGTHPDTQYF
many,TRBJ2-3,TRBV7-3,NA,TGTGCCAGCAGCTTAACCCACGGGAGCACAGATACGCAGTATTTT,CASSLTHGSTDTQYF
few,TRBJ2-3,TRBV29-1,TRBD2,TGCAGCGCTCCCGGGACTAGCGGGAGCACAGATACGCAGTATTTT,CSAPGTSGSTDTQYF
many,TRBJ2-3,TRBV2,NA,TGTGCCACCGCGGATGACACAGATACGCAGTATTTT,CATADDTDTQYF
NA,TRBJ1-1,TRBV5-8,NA,TGTGCCAGCAGCTTGTCCAGGGATGGGACAGCTTTCTTT,CASSLSRDGTAFF
NA,TRBJ2-5,TRBV6-5,NA,TGTGCCAGCAGTTATTCGGTCGCGGAGTACTTC,CASSYSVAEYF
NA,TRBJ2-2,TRBV12-3/TRBV12-4,NA,TGTGCCAGCAGTTTAGCGCGAGGGAACGGGGAGCTGTTTTTT,CASSLARGNGELFF
once,TRBJ2-3,TRBV12-3/TRBV12-4,TRBD2,TGTGCCAGCAGCTATAGCGGGGATGCAGATACGCAGTATTTT,CASSYSGDADTQYF
many,TRBJ1-4,TRBV3-1,NA,TGTGCCAGCAGCCAGGGCGCAACTAATGAAAAACTGTTTTTT,CASSQGATNEKLFF
NA,TRBJ2-3,TRBV15,TRBD1,TGTGCCACCAGCAGAACCAGACAGGGAGAAGATACGCAGTATTTT,CATSRTRQGEDTQYF
few,TRBJ1-5,TRBV7-2,NA,TGTGCCAGCAGCTTAGGGACGGCCGGGGGGCCCCAGCATTTT,CASSLGTAGGPQHF
NA,TRBJ2-5,TRBV5-6,NA,TGTGCCAGCAGCTTGGCCCAGCGGCCCTGGACCCAGTACTTC,CASSLAQRPWTQYF
NA,TRBJ2-1,TRBV6-1,TRBD1,TGTGCCAGCAGGAGGACAGGGGGCAGATACAATGAGCAGTTCTTC,CASRRTGGRYNEQFF
few,TRBJ2-7,TRBV6-2/TRBV6-3,TRBD2,TGTGCCAGCAGGAGCGGGGGTGGAGAGCAGTACTTC,CASRSGGGEQYF
few,TRBJ1-6,TRBV12-3/TRBV12-4,NA,TGTGCCAGCAGTTTAGGGTCGTCCCTCCACTTT,CASSLGSSLHF